The TCR beta chain under discussion was sequenced for a study of blood T cell repertoires in COVID-19. This clone was recorded only once. Data came from immunoSEQ multiplex PCR; TCRdb stores just in-frame clones and leaves some out. The repertoire holds just over 200,000 clones, with more than 75% as singletons. The germline V gene has CDR1 KGHSH and CDR2 LQKENI. This CDR3 spans 15 amino acids. Trimming cost V 3 bases and J 4 bases, with 12 bases left between them. The chain couples TRBV18 to TRBJ1-4; D possibly corresponds to TRBD1 (5 bases). The sequence derives from a man of 80 years or more with acute or convalescent COVID-19. The sequenced sample was peripheral blood. CDR3 DNA sequence: TGTGCCAGCTCACCCTGGGGCGTTGGTAATGAAAAACTGTTTTTT. Translation: CASSPWGVGNEKLFF.